This is a list of T cell receptor beta chains from one sample in a study of CD8 T cells in ankylosing spondylitis. TCRdb fed the 5' RACE reads into MiXCR, producing one record per CDR3 protein. The table includes about 250,000 distinct CDR3 sequences, roughly a third detected once. The sample taken for sequencing was blood, either unsorted or a sorted T cell fraction (not recorded which). These receptors were obtained from a male donor with ankylosing spondylitis or in good health (not recorded which). Each CDR3 is given with its conserved first and last residue. A D gene is named only where the DNA matches it firmly. Size is stated for part of the rows, as once, few or many counts, or as a class when the clone is expanded.

V,J,size,D,DNA,CDR3
TRBV9,TRBJ2-3,.,.,TGTGCCAGCAGCGCTGAAGATACGCAGTATTTT,CASSAEDTQYF
TRBV7-9,TRBJ2-7,few,.,TGTGCCAGCAGCTTAGAATCGGGGCTGCCCTACGAGCAGTACTTC,CASSLESGLPYEQYF
TRBV7-2,TRBJ2-1,many,.,TGTGCCAGCAGTTTAGGTGGGGGCAATGAGCAGTTCTTC,CASSLGGGNEQFF
TRBV7-8,TRBJ2-5,.,.,TGTGCCAGCAGCTCCAGCGAGAAACAAGAGACCCAGTACTTC,CASSSSEKQETQYF
TRBV7-6,TRBJ1-5,.,.,TGTGCCAGCAGCTTAGTTGGGCAGCCCCAGCATTTT,CASSLVGQPQHF
TRBV15,TRBJ2-1,few,TRBD1,TGTGCCACCAGTACCGGGACAGGGATTTTCGATGAGCAGTTCTTC,CATSTGTGIFDEQFF
TRBV27,TRBJ1-2,few,TRBD1,TGTGCCAGGACCGACAGGGCTAACTATGGCTACACCTTC,CARTDRANYGYTF
TRBV12-3/TRBV12-4,TRBJ2-7,few,.,TGTGCCAGCAGTCCGACTCACTCGAGCTCCTACGAGCAGTACTTC,CASSPTHSSSYEQYF
TRBV20-1,TRBJ2-1,few,TRBD1,TGCAGTGCGACGATCGGACAGGCCTACAATGAGCAGTTCTTC,CSATIGQAYNEQFF
TRBV27,TRBJ2-7,.,TRBD2,TGTGCCAGCAGTTTGGAGCGGGGGGGTGAGCAGTACTTC,CASSLERGGEQYF
TRBV5-1,TRBJ2-1,.,TRBD2,TGCGCCAGCAGCTTGAGTCTCGCGGGGGGAATCAATGAGCAGTTCTTC,CASSLSLAGGINEQFF
TRBV12-3/TRBV12-4,TRBJ2-3,.,TRBD2,TGTGCCGAAGCACGGGCGGGGGAAAGCACAGATACGCAGTATTTT,CAEARAGESTDTQYF
TRBV6-2/TRBV6-3,TRBJ1-2,.,TRBD1,TGTGCCAGCAGTTACTTGGGGACAGACTATGGCTACACCTTC,CASSYLGTDYGYTF
TRBV5-1,TRBJ2-1,.,.,TGCGCCAGCAGCTTGTACGGTGAAAGATACAATGAGCAGTTCTTC,CASSLYGERYNEQFF
TRBV27,TRBJ2-1,.,TRBD1,TGTGCCAGCCAGCTTCAGGGGGCCGGTGAGCAGTTCTTC,CASQLQGAGEQFF
TRBV10-3,TRBJ1-5,.,.,TGTGCCACCCGGGAGGGGGATCAGCCCCAGCATTTT,CATREGDQPQHF
TRBV20-1,TRBJ2-5,.,.,TGCAGTGCGAACGCCGACGGAGCAGAGACCCAGTACTTC,CSANADGAETQYF
TRBV5-6,TRBJ2-3,few,TRBD1,TGTGCCAGCAGCCCGACAGGGGGTTTCACAGATACGCAGTATTTT,CASSPTGGFTDTQYF
TRBV20-1,TRBJ2-7,few,.,TGCAGTGCTCGACAGGTCACCCTGAGCTCCTACGAGCAGTACTTC,CSARQVTLSSYEQYF
TRBV20-1,TRBJ1-2,.,.,TGCAGTGCTAGAGCGCCGACAGCAGATTCTTATGGCTACACCTTC,CSARAPTADSYGYTF
TRBV20-1,TRBJ2-7,few,.,TGCAGTGCTCCTCAGAGGGGGGGGGCCCCCTACGAGCAGTACTTC,CSAPQRGGAPYEQYF
TRBV20-1,TRBJ2-7,.,.,TGCAGTGTTTCGGGGGACCGGTTACTTTCCTACGAGCAGTACTTC,CSVSGDRLLSYEQYF
TRBV20-1,TRBJ2-3,few,.,TGCAGTGCCCCCGGAGGGGTCGGAGTGGCAGATACGCAGTATTTT,CSAPGGVGVADTQYF
TRBV28,TRBJ1-3,.,TRBD1,TGTGCCAGCAGTCTCACAGGGGGCGGTGGAAACACCATATATTTT,CASSLTGGGGNTIYF
TRBV12-3/TRBV12-4,TRBJ2-7,.,TRBD2,TGTGCCAGCAGGCCTGGGGGGTTAGCGGGGGGCCTTCGCTACGAGCAGTACTTC,CASRPGGLAGGLRYEQYF
TRBV5-1,TRBJ2-7,few,.,TGCGCCAGCAGCTTGGTGGGCAGCCGCACTGAGCAGTACTTC,CASSLVGSRTEQYF
TRBV12-3/TRBV12-4,TRBJ2-7,.,.,TGTGCCAGCAGCAGAGACAGGCTCGAGCAGTACTTC,CASSRDRLEQYF
TRBV15,TRBJ2-2,.,TRBD1,TGTGCCACCAGCGGCAGCGGGACAGGGGAGCACCGGGAGCTGTTTTTT,CATSGSGTGEHRELFF
TRBV5-1,TRBJ2-5,.,.,TGCGCCAGCAGCTTGGGAGCGGCCCAAGAGACCCAGTACTTC,CASSLGAAQETQYF